A selection of T cell receptor beta chains follows, all from one sample in a study of pediatric ulcerative colitis. Here immunoSEQ multiplex PCR was the method, and the copy in TCRdb shows in-frame clones only, minus some. The data hold tens of thousands of clones, with approximately 73% observed a single time. Sequenced material: gut tissue. Receptors originate from a boy aged 5-17 years with moderate ulcerative colitis. Both conserved end residues are part of each CDR3. D genes are given only for firm matches. Not every row has a clone size; where given, it reads once, few, many or a size class.

>TRBJ2-3|.|TRBV7-2|.
TGTGCCAGCAGCTTACTCCCAGATACGCAGTATTTT
CASSLLPDTQYF
>TRBJ2-7|TRBD2|TRBV7-2|.
TGTGCCAGCAGCCTATACCACCCCGCGGGAGCCGAGCAGTACTTC
CASSLYHPAGAEQYF
>TRBJ2-2|.|TRBV29-1|.
TGCAGCGTTGACGGGGGAGCCGGGGAGCTGTTTTTT
CSVDGGAGELFF
>TRBJ1-2|TRBD1|TRBV28|.
TGTGCCAGCAGTTTATACGGACAGGGGCAGAATGGCTACACCTTC
CASSLYGQGQNGYTF
>TRBJ1-1|.|TRBV6-6|.
TGTGCCAGCAGTTACCGGGACACCCAGAGGAGGGGAGCTTTCTTT
CASSYRDTQRRGAFF
>TRBJ2-1|.|TRBV14|.
TGTGCCAGCAGCCAAACCGGGACAATTACGAATGAGCAGTTCTTC
CASSQTGTITNEQFF
>TRBJ2-5|TRBD2|TRBV5-5|.
TGTGCCAGCAGCAAACGACTAGCGGAAGAGACCCAGTACTTC
CASSKRLAEETQYF
>TRBJ2-7|.|TRBV9|.
TGTGCCAGCAGCCAGACCTCGGACAGGGAGGGAACCTACGAGCAGTACTTC
CASSQTSDREGTYEQYF
>TRBJ2-2|.|TRBV6-4|.
TGTGCCAGCAGTGACTCGGACACCGGGGAGCTGTTTTTT
CASSDSDTGELFF
>TRBJ2-4|.|TRBV5-6|.
TGTGCCAGCAGCTCGCCTGCAGGGGCCAAAAACATTCAGTACTTC
CASSSPAGAKNIQYF
>TRBJ2-3|TRBD2|TRBV5-1|.
TGCGCCAGCAGCTGGACTAGCGGGAATACGCAGTATTTT
CASSWTSGNTQYF
>TRBJ2-1|.|TRBV28|.
TGTGCCAGCAGATCCGGACAGCTCAATGAGCAGTTCTTC
CASRSGQLNEQFF
>TRBJ1-2|.|TRBV30|once
TGTGCCTGGGATGGGTACACCTTC
CAWDGYTF
>TRBJ1-2|.|TRBV19|.
TGTGCCAGTAGTGGTGGCTATGGCTACACCTTC
CASSGGYGYTF
>TRBJ2-1|TRBD1|TRBV7-9|.
TGTGCCAGCAGCCTGGACAGGGTACAGCAGTTCTTC
CASSLDRVQQFF
>TRBJ2-1|TRBD2|TRBV2|.
TGTGCCAGCAGGCTAGCGGGGGGGCCTGAAAATGAGCAGTTCTTC
CASRLAGGPENEQFF
>TRBJ2-4|.|TRBV5-1|.
TGCGCCAGCAGCTTGGCCTCAGGGGGGGCCAAAAACATTCAGTACTTC
CASSLASGGAKNIQYF
>TRBJ2-3|TRBD2|TRBV4-2|.
TGTGCCAGCAGCCAAGATGTTAGCGGGGGGGCAGATACGCAGTATTTT
CASSQDVSGGADTQYF
>TRBJ1-2|.|TRBV28|.
TGTGCCAGCAGTTTGGGCAGTGGAGCAGGCTACACCTTC
CASSLGSGAGYTF
>TRBJ2-2|.|TRBV7-3|.
TGTGCCAGCAGCTTACTTCTGAACACCGGGGAGCTGTTTTTT
CASSLLLNTGELFF
>TRBJ2-1|TRBD2|TRBV12-5|.
TGTGCTAGTGGCTCCCCAGCGGGAGGGAGCTACAATGAGCAGTTCTTC
CASGSPAGGSYNEQFF
>TRBJ2-7|TRBD1|TRBV7-9|few
TGTGCCAGCAGCGCGCCGGGACAGGTTTCCGAGTACTTC
CASSAPGQVSEYF
>TRBJ2-7|.|TRBV6-5|few
TGTGCCAGCAGCTACAGGGTGGCCTACGAGCAGTACTTC
CASSYRVAYEQYF
>TRBJ1-3|.|TRBV10-3|.
TGTGCCATCAGTGCCGAGAGAAACACCATATATTTT
CAISAERNTIYF
>TRBJ2-7|TRBD2|TRBV4-2|few
TGTGCCAGCAGCCCGGGGGGACTAGCGGGAGTCCACGAGCAGTACTTC
CASSPGGLAGVHEQYF
>TRBJ1-2|TRBD1|TRBV4-1|.
TGCGCCAGCAGCGCACAGGGGGTGTATGGCTACACCTTC
CASSAQGVYGYTF
>TRBJ1-2|.|TRBV21-1|.
TGTGCCAGCAGCAAAGCGCTGAACTATGGCTACACCTTC
CASSKALNYGYTF
>TRBJ1-1|.|TRBV11-2|.
TGTGCCAGCAGCTTAGGAAATGCTTTCTTT
CASSLGNAFF
>TRBJ2-1|.|TRBV12-5|.
TGTGCTAGTGGTTTGGTATTAGTTAATGAGCAGTTCTTC
CASGLVLVNEQFF
>TRBJ2-7|.|TRBV7-8|.
TGTGCCAGCAGCTTAGATCGGCCAGGGTCCCAGCCCTACGAGCAGTACTTC
CASSLDRPGSQPYEQYF
>TRBJ2-2|.|TRBV12-5|few
TGTGCTAGTGGTTTGGTAAGGGGGAGTGACACCGGGGAGCTGTTTTTT
CASGLVRGSDTGELFF
>TRBJ2-6|.|TRBV10-2|.
TGCGCCAGCATGGCAAATACGCCCTCTGGGGCCAACGTCCTGACTTTC
CASMANTPSGANVLTF
>TRBJ2-5|.|TRBV5-1|.
TGCGCCAGCAGCCCCGACCAAGAGACCCAGTACTTC
CASSPDQETQYF
>TRBJ2-1|.|TRBV20-1|.
TGCAGTGCTAGTCGGAGCTATGAGCAGTTCTTC
CSASRSYEQFF
>TRBJ2-5|.|TRBV18|.
TGTGCCAGCTCACCACCCTCCGGGGCCCAAGAGACCCAGTACTTC
CASSPPSGAQETQYF
>TRBJ2-3|.|TRBV5-1|.
TGCGCCAGCAGTGGGATTCCCACAGATACGCAGTATTTT
CASSGIPTDTQYF
>TRBJ2-5|.|TRBV2|.
TGTGCCAGCAGAGGGTCTTTGGAGACCCAGTACTTC
CASRGSLETQYF
>TRBJ2-3|TRBD2|TRBV5-4|.
TGTGCCAGCAGCTTGGCACGGGGGGGGTTAGATACGCAGTATTTT
CASSLARGGLDTQYF